The source of this TCR beta chain is a study of CD4 and CD8 cells across lung adenocarcinoma regions. This clonotype was picked up a small number of times. TCRdb analysed the PCR reads with MiXCR anew, one entry per CDR3 protein. The sample records 5,000 to 8,000 distinct CDR3 sequences, approximately 50% being singletons. Samples came from patients with localized non-small cell lung adenocarcinoma. Trimming took 3 bases from V and 3 from J, leaving 3 bases between them. From germline, CDR1 is SGHTA and CDR2 FQGNSA. The CDR3 has 13 amino acids. The material sequenced was CD8+ T cells from the center of a lung tumor. The chain couples TRBV7-2 to TRBJ2-6, with D uncertain. The source of this sequence is a female donor with lung adenocarcinoma. The CD4 and CD8 labels of this study may be unreliable. CDR3 DNA sequence: TGTGCCAGCAGCTTCTTTGGGGCCAACGTCCTGACTTTC. It codes for CASSFFGANVLTF. The full variable domain, completed using reference TRBV7-2 and TRBJ2-6, is GAGVSQSPSNKVTEKGKDVELRCDPISGHTALYWYRQSLGQGLEFLIYFQGNSAPDKSGLPSDRFSAERTGGSVSTLTIQRTQQEDSAVYLCASSFFGANVLTFGAGSRLTVL.